A single sample is the source of the 3 T cell receptor beta chains below, sequenced in a study of shared clonotypes between healthy human individuals. Using immunoSEQ multiplex PCR, the repertoire was profiled, and TCRdb retains in-frame clones only, with some absent. The repertoire holds roughly 2 million clones, with about 95% as singletons. The material sequenced was naive CD4+ T cells sorted from blood. This sample's subset: CD45RA+ positively selected. Receptors originate from a man younger than 35 in good health.

With respect to this clone: Other DNA sequences in the sample encode the same CDR3. The rearrangement links TRBV6-5 to TRBJ1-6; tentative D call: TRBD1 (5 bases). Germline V lookup: CDR1 MNHEY, CDR2 SVGAGI. The V end lost 2 bases, the J end lost 0 bases, and 8 bases lay between the germline ends. The CDR3 consists of 16 residues. CDR3 protein: CASSYRGSSYNSPLHF. The CDR3 DNA reads as TGTGCCAGCAGTTACAGGGGAAGCTCCTATAATTCACCCCTCCACTTT.

The rearrangement links TRBV13 to TRBJ2-5; the D is unclear. The V gene's germline CDR1 is PRHDT and CDR2 FYEKMQ (reference sequence). CDR3 length: 14 residues. Trimming took 7 bases from V and 5 from J, leaving 17 bases between them. The CDR3 sequence: CASNNFGPRETQYF. CDR3 sequence (DNA): TGTGCCAGCAACAACTTCGGTCCTCGGGAGACCCAGTACTTC.

The chain carries TRBV5-1 and TRBJ1-1, with 8 bases fitting TRBD1. Trimming at V came to 4 bases and at J to 1 base, leaving 6 bases not matched to a gene. Germline loops: CDR1 SGHRS, CDR2 YFSETQ. This CDR3 is 15 amino acids long. DNA for the CDR3: TGCGCCAGCAGCACTCAGACAGGGGAGAACACTGAAGCTTTCTTT. Amino acids: CASSTQTGENTEAFF.